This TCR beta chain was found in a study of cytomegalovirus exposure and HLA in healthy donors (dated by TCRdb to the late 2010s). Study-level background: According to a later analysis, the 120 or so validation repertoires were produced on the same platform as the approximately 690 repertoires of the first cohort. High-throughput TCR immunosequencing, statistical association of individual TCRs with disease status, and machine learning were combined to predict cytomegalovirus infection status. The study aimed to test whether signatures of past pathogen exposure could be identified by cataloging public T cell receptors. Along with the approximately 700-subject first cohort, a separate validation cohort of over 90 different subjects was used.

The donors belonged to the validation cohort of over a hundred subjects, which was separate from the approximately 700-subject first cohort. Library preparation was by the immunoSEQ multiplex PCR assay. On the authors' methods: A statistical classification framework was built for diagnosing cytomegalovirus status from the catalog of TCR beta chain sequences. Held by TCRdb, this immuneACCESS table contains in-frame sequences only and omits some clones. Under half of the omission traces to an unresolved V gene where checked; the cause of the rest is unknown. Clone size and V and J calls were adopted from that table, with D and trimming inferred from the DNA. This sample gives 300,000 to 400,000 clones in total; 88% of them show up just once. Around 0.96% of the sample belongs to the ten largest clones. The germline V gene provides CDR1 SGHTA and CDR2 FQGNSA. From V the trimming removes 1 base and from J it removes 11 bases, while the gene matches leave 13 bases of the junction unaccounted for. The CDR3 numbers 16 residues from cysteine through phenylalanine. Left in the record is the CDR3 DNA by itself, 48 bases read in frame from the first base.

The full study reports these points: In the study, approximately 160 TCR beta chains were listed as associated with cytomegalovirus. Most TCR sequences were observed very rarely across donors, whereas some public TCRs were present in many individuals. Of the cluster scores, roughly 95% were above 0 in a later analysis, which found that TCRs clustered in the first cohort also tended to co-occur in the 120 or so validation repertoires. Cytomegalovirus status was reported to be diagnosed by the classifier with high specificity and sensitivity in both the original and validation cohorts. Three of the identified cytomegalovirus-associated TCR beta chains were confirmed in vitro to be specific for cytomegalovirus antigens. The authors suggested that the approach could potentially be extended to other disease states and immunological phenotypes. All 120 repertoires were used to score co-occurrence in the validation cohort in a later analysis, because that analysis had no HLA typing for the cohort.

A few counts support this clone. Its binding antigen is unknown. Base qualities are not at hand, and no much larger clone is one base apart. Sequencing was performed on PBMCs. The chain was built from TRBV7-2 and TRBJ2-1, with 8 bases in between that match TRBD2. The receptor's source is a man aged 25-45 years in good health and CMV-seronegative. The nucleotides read TGTGCCAGCAGCTTAGAGAGGCGGGGGGCCCGCGGGCAGCAGTTCTTC. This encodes CASSLERRGARGQQFF.